Detailed here is one T cell receptor (beta chain). Its antigen remains unknown. Sequenced by immunoSEQ multiplex PCR; TCRdb stores in-frame clones only, minus some. The sample holds about 26,000 clones, approximately 78% seen once. These data come from a study of stem cell transplantation in POMP-related autoinflammatory disease. Study results and limitations: Patients with PRAID showed a restricted number of unique TRB V-J gene pairings. PRAID patients trended toward lower TRB diversity and higher clonality in all analyzed T-cell subsets.

PRAID combined immunodeficiency and autoinflammation. J lost 7 bases, V lost 8 bases, and 17 bases had no gene match. There are 15 residues in the CDR3. The germline V gene encodes CDR1 SQVTM and CDR2 ANQGSEA. V gene TRBV29-1 combines with J gene TRBJ2-3; 8 positions match TRBD1. This TCR came from a human donor with POMP-related autoinflammation and immune dysregulation (PRAID). The specimen comprised CD4+ T cells from PBMCs, sampled before stem cell transplantation. The CDR3 loop reads CSLHRVQGAPNTQYF. CDR3 DNA: TGCAGCTTACATAGGGTTCAGGGGGCCCCTAATACGCAGTATTTT.